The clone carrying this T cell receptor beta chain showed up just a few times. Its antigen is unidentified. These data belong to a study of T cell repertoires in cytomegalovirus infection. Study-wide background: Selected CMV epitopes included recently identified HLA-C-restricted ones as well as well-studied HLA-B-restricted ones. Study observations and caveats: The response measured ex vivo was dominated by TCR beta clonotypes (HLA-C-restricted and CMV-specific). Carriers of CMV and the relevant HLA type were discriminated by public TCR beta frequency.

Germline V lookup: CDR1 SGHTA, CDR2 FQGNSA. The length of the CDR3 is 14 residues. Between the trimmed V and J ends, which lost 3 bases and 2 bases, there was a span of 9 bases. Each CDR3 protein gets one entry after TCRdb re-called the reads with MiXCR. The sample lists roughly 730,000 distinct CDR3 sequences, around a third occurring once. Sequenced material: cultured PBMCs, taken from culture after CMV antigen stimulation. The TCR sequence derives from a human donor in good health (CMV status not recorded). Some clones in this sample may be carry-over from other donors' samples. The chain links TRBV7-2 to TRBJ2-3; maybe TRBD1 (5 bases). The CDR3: CASSFDRNTDTQYF. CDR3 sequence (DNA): TGTGCCAGCAGCTTTGACAGAAACACAGATACGCAGTATTTT. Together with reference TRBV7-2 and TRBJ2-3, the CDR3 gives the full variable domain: GAGVSQSPSNKVTEKGKDVELRCDPISGHTALYWYRQSLGQGLEFLIYFQGNSAPDKSGLPSDRFSAERTGGSVSTLTIQRTQQEDSAVYLCASSFDRNTDTQYFGPGTRLTVL.